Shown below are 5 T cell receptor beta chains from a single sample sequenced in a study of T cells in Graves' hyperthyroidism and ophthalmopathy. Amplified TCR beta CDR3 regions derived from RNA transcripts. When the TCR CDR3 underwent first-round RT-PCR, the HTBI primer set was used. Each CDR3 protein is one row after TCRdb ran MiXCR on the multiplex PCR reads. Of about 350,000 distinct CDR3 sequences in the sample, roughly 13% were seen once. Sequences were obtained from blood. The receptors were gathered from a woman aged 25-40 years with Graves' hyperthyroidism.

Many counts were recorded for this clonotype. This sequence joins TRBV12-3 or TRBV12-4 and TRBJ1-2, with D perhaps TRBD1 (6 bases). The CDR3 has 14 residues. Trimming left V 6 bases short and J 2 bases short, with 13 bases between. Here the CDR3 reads CASRETGLNYGYTF. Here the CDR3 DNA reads TGTGCCAGCAGGGAGACAGGACTCAACTATGGCTACACCTTC.

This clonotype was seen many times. CDR3 sequence reads: CASSQVRTASYEQYF. CDR3 DNA: TGTGCCAGCAGCCAAGTTCGGACAGCCTCCTACGAGCAGTACTTC. The rearrangement joins TRBV3-1 to TRBJ2-7, with D possibly TRBD1 on 6 matching bases. The germline V gene encodes CDR1 LGHDT and CDR2 YNNKEL (reference sequence). Trimming shortened V by 1 base and J by 0 bases, and 10 bases separated the two germline ends. This CDR3 region has 15 residues.

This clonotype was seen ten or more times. The CDR3 loop is CASSPRGGPDTEKLFF. The CDR3 DNA is TGTGCCAGCAGTCCCCGGGGGGGCCCAGACACGGAGAAACTGTTTTTT. The genes are TRBV28 and TRBJ1-4; possible D gene TRBD1, 6 bases. Trimming pared 5 bases from V and 11 bases from J, leaving 24 bases between. Germline V gene sequence: CDR1 MDHEN, CDR2 SYDVKM. The CDR3 loop spans 16 amino acids.

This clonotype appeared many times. CDR3 region: CASISIQETQYF. In nucleotides, the CDR3 is TGTGCCAGCATCTCCATCCAAGAGACCCAGTACTTC. This chain connects TRBV6-1 to TRBJ2-5; D remains unclear. The germline V and J ends were trimmed by 7 bases and 1 base, with 7 bases remaining between them. This CDR3 comprises 12 residues. Germline CDR1 reads MNHNS; CDR2 reads SASEGT.

Here the CDR3 reads CASSTTQGVSGNTIYF. CDR3 coding DNA: TGTGCCAGCAGTACCACACAGGGTGTCTCTGGAAACACCATATATTTT. The V and J genes are TRBV27 and TRBJ1-3; weak D call: TRBD1 (6 bases). The germline V gene encodes CDR1 MNHEY and CDR2 SMNVEV (reference sequence). Trimming removed 5 bases from V and 0 bases from J, with 14 bases in between. This CDR3 is 16 amino acids long.